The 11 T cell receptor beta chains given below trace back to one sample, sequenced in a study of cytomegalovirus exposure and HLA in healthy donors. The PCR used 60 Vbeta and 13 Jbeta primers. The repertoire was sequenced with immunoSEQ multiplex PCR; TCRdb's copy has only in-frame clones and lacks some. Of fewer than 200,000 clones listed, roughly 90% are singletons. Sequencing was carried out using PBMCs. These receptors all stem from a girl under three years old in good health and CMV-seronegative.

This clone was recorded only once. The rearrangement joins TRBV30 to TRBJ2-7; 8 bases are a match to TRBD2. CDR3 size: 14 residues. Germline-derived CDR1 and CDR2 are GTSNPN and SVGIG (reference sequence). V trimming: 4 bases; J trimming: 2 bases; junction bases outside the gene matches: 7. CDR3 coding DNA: TGTGCCTGGAACGGCGGGGGGACAACCTACGAGCAGTACTTC. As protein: CAWNGGGTTYEQYF.

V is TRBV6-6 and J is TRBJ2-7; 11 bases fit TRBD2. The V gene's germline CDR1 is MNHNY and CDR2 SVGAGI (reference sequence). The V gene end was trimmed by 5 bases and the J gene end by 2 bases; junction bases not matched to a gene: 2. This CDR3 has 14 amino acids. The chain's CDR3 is CASSVAGGPYEQYF. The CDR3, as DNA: TGTGCCAGCAGTGTAGCGGGGGGGCCCTACGAGCAGTACTTC.

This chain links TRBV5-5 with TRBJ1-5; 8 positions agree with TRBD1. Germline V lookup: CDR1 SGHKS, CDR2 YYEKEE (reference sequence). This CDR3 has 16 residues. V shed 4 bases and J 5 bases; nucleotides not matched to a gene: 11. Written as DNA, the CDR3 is TGTGCCAGCAGCCAGACCCCGAAGACAGGGGATCAGCCCCAGCATTTT. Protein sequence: CASSQTPKTGDQPQHF.

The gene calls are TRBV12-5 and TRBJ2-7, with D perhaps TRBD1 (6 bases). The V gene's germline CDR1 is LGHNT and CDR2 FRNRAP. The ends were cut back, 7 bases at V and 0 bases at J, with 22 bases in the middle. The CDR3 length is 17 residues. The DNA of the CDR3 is TGTGCTAGTGTCATGACCCCGGGACACCAAAGCTCCTACGAGCAGTACTTC. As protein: CASVMTPGHQSSYEQYF.

CDR3 bases: TGTGCCAGCAGCTTTGACGGGAGACAGCCCCAGCATTTT. Protein product: CASSFDGRQPQHF. The chain carries TRBV7-2 and TRBJ1-5; D remains unclear. CDR1 SGHTA and CDR2 FQGNSA come from the germline V gene. The CDR3 runs to 13 residues. The V end was cut by 3 bases, the J end by 7 bases, with 10 bases between.

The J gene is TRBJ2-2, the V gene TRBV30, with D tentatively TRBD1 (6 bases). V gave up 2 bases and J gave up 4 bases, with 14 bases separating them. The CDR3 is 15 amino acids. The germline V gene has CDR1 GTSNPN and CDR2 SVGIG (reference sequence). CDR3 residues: CAWSLGTLLTGELFF. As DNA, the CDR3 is TGTGCCTGGAGTCTCGGGACACTACTCACCGGGGAGCTGTTTTTT.

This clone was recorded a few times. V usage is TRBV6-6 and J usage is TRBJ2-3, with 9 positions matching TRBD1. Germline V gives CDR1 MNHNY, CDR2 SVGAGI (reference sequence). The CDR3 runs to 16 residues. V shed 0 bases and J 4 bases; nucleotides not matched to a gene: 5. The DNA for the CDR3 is TGTGCCAGCAGTTACTCGACGAGACAGGGGGCAGATACGCAGTATTTT. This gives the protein CASSYSTRQGADTQYF.

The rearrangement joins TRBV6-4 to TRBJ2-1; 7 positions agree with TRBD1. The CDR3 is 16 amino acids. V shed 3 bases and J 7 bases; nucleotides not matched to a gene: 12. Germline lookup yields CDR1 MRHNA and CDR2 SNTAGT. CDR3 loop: CASSEETGSVVNEQFF. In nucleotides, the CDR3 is TGTGCCAGCAGTGAAGAGACAGGGTCCGTCGTAAATGAGCAGTTCTTC.

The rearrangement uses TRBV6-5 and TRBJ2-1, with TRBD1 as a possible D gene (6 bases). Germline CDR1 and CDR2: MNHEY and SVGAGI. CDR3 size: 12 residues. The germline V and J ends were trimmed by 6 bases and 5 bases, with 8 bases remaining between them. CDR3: CASSRTDNEQFF. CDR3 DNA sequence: TGTGCCAGCAGCCGGACAGACAATGAGCAGTTCTTC.

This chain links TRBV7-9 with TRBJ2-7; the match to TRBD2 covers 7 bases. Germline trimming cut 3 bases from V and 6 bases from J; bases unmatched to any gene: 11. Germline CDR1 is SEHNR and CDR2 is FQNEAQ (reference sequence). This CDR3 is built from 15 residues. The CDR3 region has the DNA TGTGCCAGCAGCTTTTTTGGCGGGAGCACGCTCGAGCAGTACTTC. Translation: CASSFFGGSTLEQYF.

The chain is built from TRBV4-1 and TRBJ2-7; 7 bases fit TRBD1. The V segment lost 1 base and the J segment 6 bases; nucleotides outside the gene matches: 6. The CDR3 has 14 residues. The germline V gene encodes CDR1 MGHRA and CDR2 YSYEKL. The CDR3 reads CASSQAYRGSEQYF. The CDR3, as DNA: TGCGCCAGCAGCCAAGCCTACAGGGGTAGCGAGCAGTACTTC.